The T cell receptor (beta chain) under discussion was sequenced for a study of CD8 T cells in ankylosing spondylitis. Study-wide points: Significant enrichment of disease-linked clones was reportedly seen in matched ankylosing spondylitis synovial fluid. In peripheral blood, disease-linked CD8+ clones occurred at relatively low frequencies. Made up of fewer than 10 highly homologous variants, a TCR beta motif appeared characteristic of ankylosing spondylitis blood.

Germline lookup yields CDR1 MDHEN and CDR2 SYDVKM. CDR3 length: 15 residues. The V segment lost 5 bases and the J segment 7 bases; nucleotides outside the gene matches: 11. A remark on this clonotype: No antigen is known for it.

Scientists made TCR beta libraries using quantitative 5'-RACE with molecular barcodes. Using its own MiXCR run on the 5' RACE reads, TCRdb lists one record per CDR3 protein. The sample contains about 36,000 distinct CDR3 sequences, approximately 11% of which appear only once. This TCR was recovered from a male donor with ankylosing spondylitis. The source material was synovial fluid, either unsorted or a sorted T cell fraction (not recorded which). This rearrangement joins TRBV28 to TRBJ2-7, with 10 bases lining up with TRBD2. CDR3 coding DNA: TGTGCCAGCAGTCCCTGGTCTAGCGGGAGCCAAGAGCAGTACTTC. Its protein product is CASSPWSSGSQEQYF.